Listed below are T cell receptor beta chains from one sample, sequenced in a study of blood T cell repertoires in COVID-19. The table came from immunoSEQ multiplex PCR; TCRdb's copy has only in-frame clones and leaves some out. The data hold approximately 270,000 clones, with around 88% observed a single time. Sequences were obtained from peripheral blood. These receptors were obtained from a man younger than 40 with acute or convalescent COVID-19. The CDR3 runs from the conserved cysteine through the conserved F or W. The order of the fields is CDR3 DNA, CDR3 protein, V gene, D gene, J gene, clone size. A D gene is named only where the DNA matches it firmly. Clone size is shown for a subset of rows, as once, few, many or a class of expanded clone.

DNA: TGTGCCAGCAGCGCCCCCTCGTCAGGACAGGGGGCAAGGTCCTACAATGAGCAGTTCTTC
CDR3: CASSAPSSGQGARSYNEQFF
V: TRBV9
D: TRBD1
J: TRBJ2-1
size: NA

DNA: TGTGCCAGCAGCTTAACGGGTCGTTACACTGAAGCTTTCTTT
CDR3: CASSLTGRYTEAFF
V: TRBV13
D: NA
J: TRBJ1-1
size: NA

DNA: TGTGCCACCAGCAGAGGTTCCGCGGGGGTTTACGAGCAGTACTTC
CDR3: CATSRGSAGVYEQYF
V: TRBV15
D: TRBD2
J: TRBJ2-7
size: NA

DNA: TGTGCCAGCAGCTTAGCGCACAGGGCCGCTGAAAAACTGTTTTTT
CDR3: CASSLAHRAAEKLFF
V: TRBV7-8
D: NA
J: TRBJ1-4
size: NA

DNA: TGTGCCAGCAGTTTTCGGAGTCAGCCCCAGCATTTT
CDR3: CASSFRSQPQHF
V: TRBV28
D: NA
J: TRBJ1-5
size: NA

DNA: TGTGCCAGCAGTGAATATACGGGCAGGGGGGACTACGAGCAGTACTTC
CDR3: CASSEYTGRGDYEQYF
V: TRBV25-1
D: NA
J: TRBJ2-7
size: NA

DNA: TGTGCCAGCAGCGTAGGGACAGGGGGATATGGCTACACCTTC
CDR3: CASSVGTGGYGYTF
V: TRBV9
D: TRBD1
J: TRBJ1-2
size: NA

DNA: TGTGCCAGCGGACTAGCGGGAGGGCCGGGGGAGCAGTTCTTC
CDR3: CASGLAGGPGEQFF
V: TRBV9
D: TRBD2
J: TRBJ2-1
size: NA

DNA: TGTGCCAGCAGCGTAGTAGCAGATACGCAGTATTTT
CDR3: CASSVVADTQYF
V: TRBV9
D: NA
J: TRBJ2-3
size: NA

DNA: TGTGCCAGCAGTTACTCGAGGCAGCCCCTCCACTTT
CDR3: CASSYSRQPLHF
V: TRBV6-5
D: NA
J: TRBJ1-6
size: few

DNA: TGTGCCACCAGTGATCGCGGGACAGGGACGAACACTGAAGCTTTCTTT
CDR3: CATSDRGTGTNTEAFF
V: TRBV24-1
D: TRBD1
J: TRBJ1-1
size: NA

DNA: TGTGCCAGCAGCCTCGACAGGGTAAAGACCCAGTACTTC
CDR3: CASSLDRVKTQYF
V: TRBV7-3
D: TRBD1
J: TRBJ2-5
size: NA

DNA: TGTGCCAGCTCACCACTAATACTGGACTATCAAGAGACCCAGTACTTC
CDR3: CASSPLILDYQETQYF
V: TRBV18
D: NA
J: TRBJ2-5
size: NA

DNA: TGTGCCAGCAGCTTAGGCGTCAGGGGTGAAAAACTGTTTTTT
CDR3: CASSLGVRGEKLFF
V: TRBV7-9
D: NA
J: TRBJ1-4
size: NA

DNA: TGTGCCAGCATCCCTTGGCCTAGCGGGGCCCATGAGCAGTTCTTC
CDR3: CASIPWPSGAHEQFF
V: TRBV6-5
D: TRBD2
J: TRBJ2-1
size: NA

DNA: TGCAGCGTCTTGACAGGTGGAACGACTGAAGCTTTCTTT
CDR3: CSVLTGGTTEAFF
V: TRBV29-1
D: NA
J: TRBJ1-1
size: NA

DNA: TGTGCCAGCAGTCGAGCTAGCGGGAGGAGCGACGAGCAGTACTTC
CDR3: CASSRASGRSDEQYF
V: TRBV27
D: TRBD2
J: TRBJ2-7
size: NA

DNA: TGTGCCAGCAGTGAACCGGGACAGATTTATGGCTACACCTTC
CDR3: CASSEPGQIYGYTF
V: TRBV25-1
D: TRBD1
J: TRBJ1-2
size: NA